A selection of T cell receptor beta chains follows, all from one sample in a study of glioma-infiltrating T cells. TCRdb passed the multiplex PCR reads through MiXCR, listing each CDR3 protein once. This table holds fewer than 250,000 distinct CDR3 sequences, roughly 32% found once. The source material was glioma tissue, nonneoplastic brain tissue, or PBMCs (not recorded which). The receptors here all came from a human donor with low-grade glioma or glioblastoma, undergoing nonglioma brain surgery, or in good health (not recorded which). CDR3s include the opening cysteine and the closing phenylalanine or tryptophan. D genes are given only for firm matches. Some rows have no size entry. The others give once, few or many, or a class for an expanded clone.

D gene	V gene	J gene	clone size	CDR3 DNA	CDR3 protein
TRBD2	TRBV4-2	TRBJ2-1	few	TGTGCCAGCAGCCCCCGGGGCGAGCGGGGGTCCTACAATGAGCAGTTCTTC	CASSPRGERGSYNEQFF
TRBD2	TRBV19	TRBJ2-7	.	TGTGCCAGTAGGGTGAGCGGGACCAGCTCCTACGAGCAGTACTTC	CASRVSGTSSYEQYF
.	TRBV5-4	TRBJ2-3	many	TGTGCCAGCAGCCCGGGTCTAGCGAGGTACACAGATACGCAGTATTTT	CASSPGLARYTDTQYF
.	TRBV7-8	TRBJ2-7	many	TGTGCCAGCAGCTTGGGGACGCCCGGATACGAGCAGTACTTC	CASSLGTPGYEQYF
.	TRBV5-1	TRBJ2-5	.	TGCGCCAGCAGCTTGGTGCGGACACACCAAGAGACCCAGTACTTC	CASSLVRTHQETQYF
.	TRBV6-1	TRBJ1-5	many	TGTGCCAGCAGTCTCCCCGAAGGGCCCCAGCATTTT	CASSLPEGPQHF
TRBD2	TRBV20-1	TRBJ2-3	many	TGCAGTGCCCCTACTCCGGGACTAGCGGAAGATACGCAGTATTTT	CSAPTPGLAEDTQYF
TRBD2	TRBV6-9	TRBJ2-3	.	TGCGCCAGCAGTTACTTGACTAGCGGGCGAAGGGATACGCAGTATTTT	CASSYLTSGRRDTQYF
TRBD1	TRBV24-1	TRBJ2-1	many	TGTGCCACCAGACAAAGGGACAGGGAATACAATGAGCAGTTCTTC	CATRQRDREYNEQFF
.	TRBV19	TRBJ1-5	.	TGTGCCAGTAGTATATCCCAGGGCGCTTATAGCAATCAGCCCCAGCATTTT	CASSISQGAYSNQPQHF
TRBD2	TRBV20-1	TRBJ2-3	many	TGCAGTGCTAGACTTACGGGGGGACTAGCATCAGATACGCAGTATTTT	CSARLTGGLASDTQYF
.	TRBV30	TRBJ1-2	.	TGTGCCTGGAGTCACAGGGAGGGCTACACCTTC	CAWSHREGYTF
.	TRBV4-1	TRBJ1-1	many	TGCGCCAGCAGCCCGAGGGGAAAGGGAGGCTACACTGAAGCTTTCTTT	CASSPRGKGGYTEAFF
.	TRBV9	TRBJ2-1	.	TGTGCCAGCAGGGCCAATGAGCAGTTCTTC	CASRANEQFF
.	TRBV5-1	TRBJ1-1	many	TGCGCCAGCAGCTTGGACAGGGTGGGCACTGAAGCTTTCTTT	CASSLDRVGTEAFF
.	TRBV20-1	TRBJ2-1	many	TGCAGTGTTTCCGGTTGGGGTGAGCAGTTCTTC	CSVSGWGEQFF
TRBD2	TRBV24-1	TRBJ2-1	many	TGTGCCACCAGTGATTTCCATAGCGGGAGGGCGTCCAATGAGCAGTTCTTC	CATSDFHSGRASNEQFF
.	TRBV28	TRBJ2-7	many	TGTGCCAGCACCCCCTTTGTATCCTACGAGCAGTACTTC	CASTPFVSYEQYF
.	TRBV4-3	TRBJ1-3	many	TGCGCCAGCAGCCAAGTTAGGGCAGGGGAGGACACCATATATTTT	CASSQVRAGEDTIYF
.	TRBV28	TRBJ2-7	many	TGTGCCAGTACAACCACCTACGAGCAGTACTTC	CASTTTYEQYF
.	TRBV18	TRBJ2-5	.	TGTGCCAGCTCACAAAATTCGCGAGAGACGCAGTACTTC	CASSQNSRETQYF
TRBD2	TRBV19	TRBJ2-7	few	TGTGCCACAGCGGGAGTCTACGAGCAGTACTTC	CATAGVYEQYF
.	TRBV9	TRBJ2-1	.	TGTGCCAGCAGCTCCCAGGGGGGTAGAGGCAATGAGCAGTTCTTC	CASSSQGGRGNEQFF
.	TRBV12-3/TRBV12-4	TRBJ2-7	.	TGTGCCAGCAGATACGTTGGGGGCTACGAGCAGTACTTC	CASRYVGGYEQYF
.	TRBV7-8	TRBJ1-1	many	TGTGCCAGCAGCTTAGGAATTGGGGAATTTGAAGCTTTCTTT	CASSLGIGEFEAFF
.	TRBV25-1	TRBJ1-2	many	TGTGCCAGCAGTGTTGCGGACAAGGGCTTGGATGGCTACACCTTC	CASSVADKGLDGYTF
.	TRBV7-2	TRBJ1-1	.	TGTGCCAGCAGCTTGGCAGATCGCTTTTCTGGGGAAGCTTTCTTT	CASSLADRFSGEAFF
TRBD2	TRBV2	TRBJ2-1	.	TGTGCCAGCAGTGGGACTAGCGTCGGTGAGCAGTTCTTC	CASSGTSVGEQFF
.	TRBV7-2	TRBJ2-5	few	TGTGCCAGCGGACAACTGTCAGGGACCCCCGTAGAGACCCAGTACTTC	CASGQLSGTPVETQYF
.	TRBV20-1	TRBJ2-7	many	TGCAGTGCCAAGGGTAACCCCTACGAGCAGTACTTC	CSAKGNPYEQYF
TRBD2	TRBV20-1	TRBJ2-1	many	TGCAGTGCTTCACTAGCGGGAGGAGGGAAATCTACGTTCTTC	CSASLAGGGKSTFF
.	TRBV6-1	TRBJ1-2	many	TGTGCCAGCACCAAAAGTGGCACAGACTATGGCTACACCTTC	CASTKSGTDYGYTF
.	TRBV5-4	TRBJ2-7	many	TGTGCCAGCAGCTCAGACTCCTACGAGCAGTACTTC	CASSSDSYEQYF
TRBD1	TRBV4-3	TRBJ2-7	.	TGCGCCAGCAGCCAAGAAACAGGGGGGTACGAGCAGTACTTC	CASSQETGGYEQYF
.	TRBV5-4	TRBJ2-5	.	TGTGCCAGCAGACGCCCTGAGGGCCAAGAGACCCAGTACTTC	CASRRPEGQETQYF
.	TRBV6-2/TRBV6-3	TRBJ2-2	many	TGTGCCAGCAGTTTTATTGGCCACACCGGGGAGCTGTTTTTT	CASSFIGHTGELFF
.	TRBV5-1	TRBJ1-1	many	TGCGCCAGCAGCTTTGGGTTGAACACTGAAGCTTTCTTT	CASSFGLNTEAFF
.	TRBV9	TRBJ2-7	.	TGTGCCAGCAGCAAGTACGATTCCTACGAGCAGTACTTC	CASSKYDSYEQYF
.	TRBV19	TRBJ2-1	few	TGTGCCAGTAGTATAGAAGTACAGATCTACAATGAGCAGTTCTTC	CASSIEVQIYNEQFF
TRBD1	TRBV28	TRBJ2-5	many	TGTGCCAGCAGGTCAACAGGGGTCGAGACCCAGTACTTC	CASRSTGVETQYF
TRBD1	TRBV19	TRBJ1-2	many	TGTGCCAGTAGTAGACAGCAGGGGGCGCGTGGCTACACCTTC	CASSRQQGARGYTF
.	TRBV7-6	TRBJ2-3	.	TGTGCCAGCCCACGGGGTAGGACAGATACGCAGTATTTT	CASPRGRTDTQYF
TRBD1	TRBV4-3	TRBJ1-1	many	TGCGCCAGCAGCCAAGCAGGGGGCGTAGTCACTGAAGCTTTCTTT	CASSQAGGVVTEAFF
TRBD2	TRBV12-3/TRBV12-4	TRBJ2-1	many	TGTGCCAGCAGCCCCGGCGGGGGCTACAATGAGCAGTTCTTC	CASSPGGGYNEQFF
.	TRBV6-1	TRBJ2-1	many	TGTGCCAGCAGCAACACGGACTGGAATGAGCAGTTCTTC	CASSNTDWNEQFF
.	TRBV20-1	TRBJ2-7	many	TGCAGTGCTAGACTGGGGGAGCCTTACGAGCAGTACTTC	CSARLGEPYEQYF